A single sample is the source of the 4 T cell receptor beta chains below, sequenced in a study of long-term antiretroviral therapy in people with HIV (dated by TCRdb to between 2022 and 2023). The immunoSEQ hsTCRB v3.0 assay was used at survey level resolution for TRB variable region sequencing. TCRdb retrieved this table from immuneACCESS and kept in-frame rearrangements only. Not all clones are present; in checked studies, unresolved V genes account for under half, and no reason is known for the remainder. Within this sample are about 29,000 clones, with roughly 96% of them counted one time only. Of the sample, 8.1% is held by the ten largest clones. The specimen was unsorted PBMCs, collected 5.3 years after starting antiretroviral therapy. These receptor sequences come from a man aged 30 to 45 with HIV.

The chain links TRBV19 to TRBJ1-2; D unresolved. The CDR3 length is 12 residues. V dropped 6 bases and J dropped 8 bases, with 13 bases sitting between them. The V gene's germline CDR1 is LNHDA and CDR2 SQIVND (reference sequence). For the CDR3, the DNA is TGTGCCAGTAGCGGCGCGACGGGCGGCTACACCTTC. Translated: CASSGATGGYTF.

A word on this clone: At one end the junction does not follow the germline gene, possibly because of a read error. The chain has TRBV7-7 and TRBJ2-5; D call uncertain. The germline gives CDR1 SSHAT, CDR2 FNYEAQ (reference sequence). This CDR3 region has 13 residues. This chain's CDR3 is CASSLDRLQTQYF. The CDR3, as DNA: TGTGCTAGCAGCTTAGATCGTCTCCAGACCCAGTACTTC. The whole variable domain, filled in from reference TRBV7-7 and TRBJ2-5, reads GAGVSQSPRYKVTKRGQDVTLRCDPISSHATLYWYQQALGQGPEFLTYFNYEAQPDKSGLPSDRFSAERPEGSISTLTIQRTEQRDSAMYRCASSLDRLQTQYFGPGTRLLVL.

DNA for the CDR3: TGCGCCAGCAGGCCAACAGGGAGTGCGGGAGAAAAACTGTTTTTT. As protein: CASRPTGSAGEKLFF. The chain joins TRBV4-1 to TRBJ1-4; D is possibly TRBD1 (6 bases). The germline V gene has CDR1 MGHRA and CDR2 YSYEKL. The CDR3 contains 15 residues. V lost 6 bases and J lost 8, with 19 bases in between.

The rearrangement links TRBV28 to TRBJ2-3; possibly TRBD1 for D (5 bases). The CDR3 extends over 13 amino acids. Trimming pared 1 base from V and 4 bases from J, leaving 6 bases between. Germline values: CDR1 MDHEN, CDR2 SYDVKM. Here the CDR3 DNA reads TGTGCCAGCAGTTTATCAGGGTCAGATACGCAGTATTTT. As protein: CASSLSGSDTQYF.